This T cell receptor (beta chain) was obtained from a study of T cells in Graves' hyperthyroidism and ophthalmopathy. Study details: Prior to any treatment, at the point of initial diagnosis, peripheral blood was collected. General study points: Before onset, ophthalmopathy was predicted by the model a median around 6.2 months earlier.

This clonotype was detected ten times or more. Its antigen is as yet unknown. The CDR3 runs 13 residues. Germline lookup yields CDR1 DFQATT and CDR2 SNEGSKA (reference sequence). Trimming left V 3 bases short and J 6 bases short, with 12 bases between. PBMCs were obtained from approximately 10 ml fresh peripheral blood. TCR beta CDR3 region amplification was performed from RNA transcripts. HTBI primers were employed in a first-round RT-PCR of the TCR CDR3. In TCRdb, the multiplex PCR reads were re-called with MiXCR into one record per CDR3 protein. The sample records around 380,000 distinct CDR3 sequences, about 14% being singletons.

The TCR was taken from a man aged 25-45 years with Graves' hyperthyroidism that later progressed to Graves' ophthalmopathy. Sequenced: blood. J is TRBJ1-5 and V is TRBV20-1; D remains ambiguous. CDR3 amino acids: CSASIAQGQPQHF. The DNA of the CDR3 is TGCAGTGCTAGTATCGCACAAGGTCAGCCCCAGCATTTT.